These T cell receptor beta chains were read from a single sample in a study of T cell responses to AZD1222 COVID-19 vaccine. Profiling relied on immunoSEQ multiplex PCR, and the TCRdb table lists in-frame clones only, not all of them. This sample has approximately 150,000 clones, with roughly 91% found just once. The sequenced sample was peripheral blood, obtained on day 0 of AZD1222 vaccination. These receptors were obtained from an adult in good health. CDR3s leave out the opening cysteine and the closing phenylalanine or tryptophan. Fields, in order: J gene, V gene, CDR3 protein.

>TRBJ2-1|TRBV19
ASTIRGKQF
>TRBJ1-2|TRBV11-2
ASSPGTDYGYT
>TRBJ2-7|TRBV6-2/TRBV6-3
ASSSAGGQYEQY
>TRBJ1-5|TRBV15
ATSRRVRAGTGGYQPQH
>TRBJ2-1|TRBV2
ASSLTSGTYNEQF
>TRBJ1-4|TRBV28
ASSLPGRSNEKLF
>TRBJ2-7|TRBV28
ASSPFGYEQY
>TRBJ1-4|TRBV11-2
ASSLGQGGRKLF
>TRBJ1-1|TRBV7-9
ASSLGPGSTEAF
>TRBJ1-1|TRBV28
ASSPRRGAF
>TRBJ2-1|TRBV28
ASSGTGGSTTNEQF
>TRBJ2-2|TRBV18
ASSPPGGELF
>TRBJ1-6|TRBV30
ACRQGLNRGGSPLH
>TRBJ1-1|TRBV21-1
ARGSTEAF
>TRBJ2-5|TRBV2
ASSVGSPGGETQY
>TRBJ1-1|TRBV5-1
ASSMNRVRDTEAF
>TRBJ1-3|TRBV30
AWSSYDRGSGNTIY
>TRBJ1-6|TRBV11-1
ASSPGTGYNSPLH
>TRBJ2-3|TRBV5-1
ASSRADNTDTQY
>TRBJ1-2|TRBV28
ASSVRFRYT
>TRBJ2-1|TRBV10-3
AISALEYNEQF
>TRBJ1-6|TRBV19
ASRAHGTENSPLH
>TRBJ1-5|TRBV30
AWNAVYSNQPQH
>TRBJ1-6|TRBV12-3/TRBV12-4
ASSLGGNSPLH
>TRBJ2-3|TRBV6-2/TRBV6-3
ASSYPQGVSTDTQY
>TRBJ2-7|TRBV5-4
ASSSDRGPYEQY
>TRBJ1-5|TRBV28
ASIGRNGNQPQH
>TRBJ2-1|TRBV6-5
ASGAGSYSYNEQF
>TRBJ2-5|TRBV5-1
ASSLPAQETQY
>TRBJ2-3|TRBV6-5
ASRPLDRTDTQY
>TRBJ1-2|TRBV6-2/TRBV6-3
ASSLNSFPNYGYT
>TRBJ1-5|TRBV16
ASNERDTNQPQH
>TRBJ1-2|TRBV19
ASSIGTDRYGYT
>TRBJ1-1|TRBV7-3
ASSSQQGTEAF
>TRBJ1-5|TRBV19
ASQVGLQPQH
>TRBJ2-7|TRBV14
ASSPRQGLADEQY
>TRBJ1-1|TRBV5-1
ASSLSQGFEAF
>TRBJ1-1|TRBV7-9
ASSGTGLITEAF